One and the same sample provided the 12 T cell receptor beta chains below, sequenced in a study of blood T cell repertoires in COVID-19. Sequenced by immunoSEQ multiplex PCR; TCRdb stores in-frame clones only, minus some. The table shows some 190,000 clones, with approximately 79% occurring only once. Material: peripheral blood. All receptors come from a woman between 45 and 65 years old with acute or convalescent COVID-19.

The table lists this clone with a count of one. The chain uses TRBV10-3 and TRBJ2-7, with D possibly being TRBD1 (6 bases). CDR3 length equals 14 residues. Germline V gene data show CDR1 as ENHRY and CDR2 as SYGVKD. V was cut by 1 base and J by 3 bases, with 10 bases left in between. The CDR3 spells CAISEYQGGYEQYF. In nucleotides, the CDR3 is TGTGCCATCAGTGAGTATCAAGGGGGCTACGAGCAGTACTTC.

By share, this clone counts as medium-sized. This chain uses TRBV19 with TRBJ2-3; D may be TRBD1 (5 bases). CDR1 LNHDA and CDR2 SQIVND come from the germline V gene (reference sequence). The ends were cut back, 7 bases at V and 0 bases at J, with 11 bases in the middle. The CDR3 spans 14 residues. For the CDR3, the DNA is TGTGCCAGTAAGGTGGACACTAGCACAGATACGCAGTATTTT. Protein: CASKVDTSTDTQYF.

This chain uses TRBV5-1 with TRBJ1-1; TRBD1 is a possible D gene (5 bases). The germline V and J ends were trimmed by 0 bases and 4 bases, with 13 bases remaining between them. CDR3 size: 15 residues. Germline V CDR1 and CDR2: SGHRS, YFSETQ. The CDR3 DNA reads TGCGCCAGCAGCTTGGCCGCAGGGCAGGGCACTGAAGCTTTCTTT. It encodes CASSLAAGQGTEAFF.

The chain joins TRBV4-1 to TRBJ2-5, with TRBD1 matching 9 bases. Germline V lookup: CDR1 MGHRA, CDR2 YSYEKL. CDR3 length: 17 residues. V gave up 0 bases and J gave up 4 bases; unmatched junction bases: 9. The CDR3 sequence is CASSQEWIQGAGETQYF. DNA for the CDR3: TGCGCCAGCAGCCAAGAGTGGATACAGGGGGCGGGAGAGACCCAGTACTTC.

The chain recombines TRBV28 with TRBJ1-5; 7 bases match TRBD1. V was clipped by 6 bases and J by 0 bases; unmatched bases: 5. The CDR3 has 15 residues. CDR1 is MDHEN and CDR2 is SYDVKM in the germline V gene. CDR3 sequence (DNA): TGTGCCAGCAGGTTGACAGGGCATAGCAATCAGCCCCAGCATTTT. Protein: CASRLTGHSNQPQHF.

The genes are TRBV5-1 and TRBJ1-2, with D maybe TRBD1 (6 bases). This CDR3 comprises 14 residues. The V end was cut by 4 bases, the J end by 1 base, with 11 bases between. Germline CDR1 reads SGHRS; CDR2 reads YFSETQ. CDR3 loop: CASSLGTINYGYTF. As DNA, the CDR3 is TGCGCCAGCAGCCTCGGGACAATTAACTATGGCTACACCTTC.

The chain uses TRBV19 and TRBJ2-3, with 13 bases lining up with TRBD2. CDR1 and CDR2 from the germline V gene are LNHDA and SQIVND (reference sequence). V shed 5 bases and J 2 bases; nucleotides not matched to a gene: 7. The CDR3 spans 17 residues. DNA of the CDR3: TGTGCCAGTAGTTTACGACTAGCGGGGGGATTCACAGATACGCAGTATTTT. Its protein product is CASSLRLAGGFTDTQYF. The variable domain in full, with the rest retrieved from reference TRBV19 and TRBJ2-3, is DGGITQSPKYLFRKEGQNVTLSCEQNLNHDAMYWYRQDPGQGLRLIYYSQIVNDFQKGDIAEGYSVSREKKESFPLTVTSAQKNPTAFYLCASSLRLAGGFTDTQYFGPGTRLTVL.

This clone was picked up one time. CDR3 sequence: CASSPDSGVGTDTQYF. The DNA for the CDR3 is TGCGCCAGCAGTCCGGATAGCGGGGTTGGCACAGATACGCAGTATTTT. The V gene is TRBV10-2, the J gene TRBJ2-3, with 8 bases identical to TRBD2. V lost 5 bases and J lost 1; bases outside the gene matches: 8. This CDR3 contains 16 residues. Germline V CDR1 and CDR2: WSHSY, SAAADI.

This chain uses TRBV7-9 with TRBJ2-1, with 10 positions matching TRBD2. After removal of 1 base from V and 4 bases from J, the junction contained 7 bases not matched to a gene. There are 17 residues in the CDR3. Germline V gives CDR1 SEHNR, CDR2 FQNEAQ (reference sequence). The CDR3 region is CASSLVGLADDYNEQFF. The CDR3 DNA is TGTGCCAGCAGCTTAGTCGGACTAGCGGATGATTACAATGAGCAGTTCTTC.

This clone appeared a single time. This chain connects TRBV7-6 to TRBJ1-1, with TRBD1 identical over 7 bases. The length of the CDR3 is 13 residues. V lost 4 bases and J lost 6; bases outside the gene matches: 5. CDR1 SGHVS and CDR2 FNYEAQ come from the germline V gene. The CDR3 is CASSSLQGAEAFF. The CDR3 coding sequence is TGTGCCAGCAGCTCTCTCCAGGGGGCTGAAGCTTTCTTT.

The V call is TRBV11-3, the J call TRBJ2-7, with a possible D match to TRBD1 (5 bases). The germline V gene has CDR1 SGHNT and CDR2 YENEEA. The CDR3 is 13 amino acids. V dropped 6 bases and J dropped 2 bases, with 11 bases sitting between them. The CDR3 reads CASSDSETYEQYF. For the CDR3, the DNA is TGTGCCAGCAGTGACAGTGAGACCTACGAGCAGTACTTC.

V is TRBV5-4 and J is TRBJ1-5; D is perhaps TRBD1 (5 bases). Trimming took 2 bases from V and 7 from J, leaving 13 bases between them. The germline V gene encodes CDR1 SGHNT and CDR2 YYREEE (reference sequence). The CDR3 has 14 residues. The chain's CDR3 is CASSFWGVGQPQHF. In DNA, the CDR3 is TGTGCCAGCAGCTTTTGGGGGGTTGGACAGCCCCAGCATTTT.